The 31 T cell receptor beta chains in this list originate from one sample, sequenced in a study of T cells after posttransplantation cyclophosphamide. Only in-frame clones appear in the TCRdb table, and some are missing; sequencing was by immunoSEQ multiplex PCR. The table has about 6,500 clones, roughly 79% seen once; the top ten hold 25% to 35%. Cyclophosphamide on days +3 and +4 followed busulfan-fludarabine conditioning and a marrow graft. The sequenced sample was CD8+ T cells sorted from PBMCs, obtained approximately 190 weeks after allogeneic stem cell transplant with posttransplant cyclophosphamide. Every receptor here comes from a female patient in her fifties or sixties who received an allogeneic stem cell transplant from a related donor, was CMV-positive, and had no GVHD. These T cells may partly come from the graft donor.

The chain is built from TRBV9 and TRBJ2-7; D might be TRBD1 (5 bases). With 0 bases removed from V and 2 bases from J, the gap between germline ends came to 15 bases. This CDR3 spans 16 amino acids. CDR1 SGDLS and CDR2 YYNGEE come from the germline V gene. The CDR3: CASSVDGQGRTYEQYF. The CDR3, as DNA: TGTGCCAGCAGCGTAGATGGCCAGGGAAGGACCTACGAGCAGTACTTC.

The chain employs TRBV10-3 and TRBJ1-5; weak D call: TRBD1 (6 bases). The germline V and J ends were trimmed by 3 bases and 6 bases, with 9 bases remaining between them. Germline V lookup: CDR1 ENHRY, CDR2 SYGVKD. This CDR3 spans 13 amino acids. Here the CDR3 reads CAISDSGVQPQHF. CDR3 nucleotide sequence: TGTGCCATCAGTGATTCAGGGGTTCAGCCCCAGCATTTT.

This chain uses TRBV11-2 with TRBJ2-2, with a tentative D call TRBD2 (5 bases). V was clipped by 1 base and J by 7 bases, with 13 bases between them. CDR3 size: 15 residues. Per germline, CDR1 SGHAT and CDR2 FQNNGV. This CDR3 reads CASSLVSGLGGELFF. The CDR3 bases are TGTGCCAGCAGCTTAGTATCGGGATTAGGCGGGGAGCTGTTTTTT.

The V gene is TRBV5-8, the J gene TRBJ2-7, with 14 bases fitting TRBD2. CDR3 length: 15 amino acids. Germline V lookup: CDR1 SGHTS, CDR2 YDEGEE. V dropped 0 bases and J dropped 6; count of bases not matched to a gene: 2. The CDR3 DNA is TGTGCCAGCAGCTTGGGACTAGCGGGAGGGTCCGAGCAGTACTTC. Amino acid sequence: CASSLGLAGGSEQYF.

The V call is TRBV27, the J call TRBJ1-1; possible D gene TRBD1, 6 bases. The CDR3 totals 17 residues. Germline V gene data show CDR1 as MNHEY and CDR2 as SMNVEV (reference sequence). Deletions cut 4 bases from V and 0 bases from J, with 18 bases between. The CDR3 DNA follows: TGTGCCAGCAGTTCATCAGGGGTCCTCCTCTTGAACACTGAAGCTTTCTTT. This codes for CASSSSGVLLLNTEAFF.

The chain carries TRBV6-4 and TRBJ1-1, with TRBD1 identical over 8 bases. Germline assignment: CDR1 MRHNA and CDR2 SNTAGT. Unmatched junction bases numbered 3, after V lost 6 bases and J lost 0 bases. This CDR3 is 14 amino acids long. The CDR3 DNA is TGTGCCAGCAGGAGACAGGGGATGAACACTGAAGCTTTCTTT. Translating it yields CASRRQGMNTEAFF.

The V gene is TRBV30, the J gene TRBJ2-1; D remains ambiguous. Germline V lookup: CDR1 GTSNPN, CDR2 SVGIG (reference sequence). The CDR3 contains 15 residues. Trimming removed 3 bases from V and 9 bases from J, with 21 bases in between. CDR3 sequence: CAWSDPGVPHTEQFF. The CDR3 nucleotides read TGTGCCTGGAGCGACCCCGGAGTCCCTCACACTGAGCAGTTCTTC.

The chain links TRBV7-9 to TRBJ2-1; D is perhaps TRBD1 (5 bases). The CDR3 has 14 residues. Germline values: CDR1 SEHNR, CDR2 FQNEAQ (reference sequence). V lost 3 bases, J lost 0 bases, and 6 bases lay in between. The CDR3, as DNA: TGTGCCAGCAGCTTTGGGGCCTCCTACAATGAGCAGTTCTTC. The encoded protein is CASSFGASYNEQFF.

This chain links TRBV21-1 with TRBJ1-1. TRBV21-1 is assigned pseudogene status. This CDR3 region has 18 residues. Written as DNA, the CDR3 is TGTGCCAGCAGCAAAGGACGGGGATGGATCTTTTGGTACACTGAAGCTTTCTTT. Amino acids: CASSKGRGWIFWYTEAFF.

V is TRBV27 and J is TRBJ2-3, with TRBD1 identical over 7 bases. The germline V gene has CDR1 MNHEY and CDR2 SMNVEV (reference sequence). CDR3 size: 14 residues. V shed 6 bases, J shed 4 bases, and the junction held 7 bases outside the gene matches. The CDR3 sequence is CASRSTGRADTQYF. CDR3 nucleotides: TGTGCCAGCAGGTCGACAGGGCGGGCAGATACGCAGTATTTT.

In this sample, this clone is medium-sized (0.01 to 0.1%). The genes are TRBV4-1 and TRBJ2-1; the match to TRBD2 covers 7 bases. Germline values: CDR1 MGHRA, CDR2 YSYEKL. Trimming at V came to 3 bases and at J to 0 bases, leaving 8 bases not matched to a gene. The CDR3 is made up of 17 amino acids. CDR3 region: CASSHRPPGGSYNEQFF. Written as DNA, the CDR3 is TGCGCCAGCAGCCACCGGCCCCCGGGGGGCTCCTACAATGAGCAGTTCTTC.

The V and J genes are TRBV4-2 and TRBJ2-2; D gene uncertain. The CDR3 contains 15 residues. Germline CDR1 reads LGHNA; CDR2 reads YNFKEQ. V lost 4 bases to trimming and J lost 4 bases, with 13 bases between them. CDR3 bases: TGTGCCAGCAGCCCGGAGTCCGCCTTCACCGGGGAGCTGTTTTTT. Its translation is CASSPESAFTGELFF.

This clone was recorded only once. This chain joins TRBV4-1 and TRBJ2-7, with 8 bases aligning to TRBD1. The V and J ends lost 0 bases and 4 bases, in that order; junction bases with no gene match: 5. This CDR3 has 15 residues. The V gene's germline CDR1 is MGHRA and CDR2 YSYEKL. CDR3 loop: CASSQDWTGPYEQYF. The CDR3 DNA is TGCGCCAGCAGCCAAGACTGGACAGGGCCTTACGAGCAGTACTTC.

The chain uses TRBV7-9 and TRBJ2-7; 13 positions match TRBD2. This CDR3 contains 15 residues. The V segment lost 1 base and the J segment 3 bases; nucleotides outside the gene matches: 0. Per the germline V gene, CDR1 is SEHNR and CDR2 is FQNEAQ (reference sequence). The CDR3 sequence is CASSLGLAGGYEQYF. CDR3 sequence (DNA): TGTGCCAGCAGCTTAGGACTAGCGGGAGGCTACGAGCAGTACTTC.

The gene calls are TRBV6-1 and TRBJ2-7; 7 positions agree with TRBD1. Germline CDR1 is MNHNS and CDR2 is SASEGT. The CDR3 contains 15 residues. V trimming: 1 base; J trimming: 2 bases; junction bases outside the gene matches: 5. CDR3: CASSEGHRGTYEQYF. The CDR3 region has the DNA TGTGCCAGCAGTGAAGGTCACAGGGGCACCTACGAGCAGTACTTC.

V and J are TRBV4-2 and TRBJ1-4; D ambiguous. Trimming took 1 base from V and 3 from J, leaving 18 bases between them. Germline V gene sequence: CDR1 LGHNA, CDR2 YNFKEQ. The CDR3 spans 18 residues. Here the CDR3 DNA reads TGTGCCAGCAGCCAAGGGGAGAGCCTAATTCCAGCTAATGAAAAACTGTTTTTT. Amino acid sequence: CASSQGESLIPANEKLFF.

This sequence joins TRBV19 and TRBJ2-2; D perhaps matches TRBD2 (6 bases). The CDR3 extends over 16 amino acids. The V and J ends lost 1 base and 6 bases respectively, with 15 bases between them. The germline gives CDR1 LNHDA, CDR2 SQIVND (reference sequence). CDR3 nucleotides: TGTGCCAGTAGTATAGTCTCCGGGAGTGCTCCCGGGGAGCTGTTTTTT. Translated: CASSIVSGSAPGELFF.

This chain joins TRBV19 and TRBJ1-1, with TRBD1 identical over 7 bases. CDR1 is LNHDA and CDR2 is SQIVND in the germline V gene (reference sequence). J was trimmed by 12 bases and V by 3 bases; bases with no gene match: 10. The CDR3 loop spans 13 amino acids. The chain's CDR3 is CASSIGQVRMTFF. Here the CDR3 DNA reads TGTGCCAGTAGTATCGGACAGGTGAGGATGACTTTCTTT.

The rearrangement joins TRBV2 to TRBJ2-1; D is uncertain. Germline CDR1 SNHLY, CDR2 FYNNEI. The length of the CDR3 is 17 residues. The V gene lost 1 base and the J gene lost 8 bases, with 21 bases spanning the gap. CDR3 nucleotide sequence: TGTGCCAGCAGTGAAGGGAAAGGATTAGCAATGAGCGATGAGCAGTTCTTC. Amino acid sequence: CASSEGKGLAMSDEQFF.

The V and J genes are TRBV4-2 and TRBJ2-3; unclear D gene. Trimming removed 2 bases from V and 2 bases from J, with 8 bases in between. Looked up from germline, CDR1 is LGHNA and CDR2 is YNFKEQ. CDR3 length: 14 amino acids. The CDR3 bases are TGTGCCAGCAGCCAACCCCCGTACACAGATACGCAGTATTTT. Its protein is CASSQPPYTDTQYF.

This sequence joins TRBV6-5 and TRBJ1-2; 11 nucleotides agree with TRBD1. The CDR3 is 15 residues long. CDR1 is MNHEY and CDR2 is SVGAGI in the germline V gene. Trimming cost V 2 bases and J 6 bases; bases outside gene matches: 5. For the CDR3, the DNA is TGTGCCAGCAGTTACGGGACAGGGGGAGTCAATGGCTACACCTTC. It encodes CASSYGTGGVNGYTF.

The chain uses TRBV7-7 and TRBJ2-7; 7 bases line up with TRBD1. V lost 5 bases and J lost 2; bases outside the gene matches: 9. From germline, CDR1 is SSHAT and CDR2 FNYEAQ (reference sequence). The CDR3 runs to 15 residues. The CDR3 protein is CASSAGAGGPYEQYF. In DNA, the CDR3 is TGTGCCAGCAGCGCCGGGGCAGGGGGTCCCTACGAGCAGTACTTC.

Judged by abundance, this clone is large. The V gene is TRBV29-1, the J gene TRBJ2-7; D is unclear. The germline V and J ends were trimmed by 6 bases and 6 bases, with 12 bases remaining between them. This CDR3 contains 11 residues. Germline V gene data show CDR1 as SQVTM and CDR2 as ANQGSEA. CDR3: CSVLTLREQYF. The CDR3 coding sequence is TGCAGCGTCCTAACGCTACGCGAGCAGTACTTC.

Of note for this clone: A read error may be the cause here, since a much bigger clone is one base away. This sample also contains other DNA sequences that code for the same CDR3. The DNA for the CDR3 is TGTGCCAGCAGCCCGGGACAGGGACCCTACGAGCAGTACTTC. Its translation: CASSPGQGPYEQYF. The genes are TRBV28 and TRBJ2-7, with TRBD1 identical over 9 bases. Germline V gene data show CDR1 as MDHEN and CDR2 as SYDVKM. The CDR3 is made up of 14 amino acids. Losses at the gene ends were 6 bases for V and 2 bases for J; bases not matched to a gene: 5. The variable domain in full, with the rest retrieved from reference TRBV28 and TRBJ2-7, is DVKVTQSSRYLVKRTGEKVFLECVQDMDHENMFWYRQDPGLGLRLIYFSYDVKMKEKGDIPEGYSVSREKKERFSLILESASTNQTSMYLCASSPGQGPYEQYFGPGTRLTVT.

The rearrangement joins TRBV2 to TRBJ2-3; no definite D call. Deletions cut 3 bases from V and 0 bases from J, with 7 bases between. Germline V gene data show CDR1 as SNHLY and CDR2 as FYNNEI. This CDR3 comprises 14 residues. The CDR3 region has the DNA TGTGCCAGCAGTGACCAGCGCAGCACAGATACGCAGTATTTT. This translates into CASSDQRSTDTQYF.

This chain connects TRBV5-4 to TRBJ2-2; 13 positions match TRBD2. Germline CDR1 SGHNT, CDR2 YYREEE (reference sequence). This CDR3 has 17 residues. After removal of 0 bases from V and 5 bases from J, the junction contained 4 bases not matched to a gene. In DNA, the CDR3 is TGTGCCAGCAGCTTGGATGGACTAGCGGGAGTTACCGGGGAGCTGTTTTTT. Protein sequence: CASSLDGLAGVTGELFF.

The V gene is TRBV9, the J gene TRBJ2-7, with TRBD2 matching over 9 bases. Germline lookup yields CDR1 SGDLS and CDR2 YYNGEE. The CDR3 consists of 15 residues. V lost 0 bases to trimming and J lost 5 bases; unmatched junction nucleotides: 6. This CDR3 is CASSVDSGSYNEQYF. CDR3 sequence (DNA): TGTGCCAGCAGCGTAGATAGCGGGAGTTACAACGAGCAGTACTTC.

This clone was observed once. The rearrangement joins TRBV6-5 to TRBJ1-1; possibly TRBD1 for D (6 bases). CDR1 and CDR2 from the germline V gene are MNHEY and SVGAGI. This CDR3 is 15 amino acids long. V was clipped by 3 bases and J by 1 base, with 12 bases between them. This CDR3 is CASSYIPGENTEAFF. DNA of the CDR3: TGTGCCAGCAGTTATATCCCAGGGGAGAACACTGAAGCTTTCTTT.

Within the sample, this clone is large (0.1 to 1%). This chain connects TRBV4-2 to TRBJ2-5, with TRBD2 identical over 11 bases. Per the germline V gene, CDR1 is LGHNA and CDR2 is YNFKEQ. V lost 3 bases, J lost 5 bases, and 5 bases stayed unmatched. The CDR3 has 15 amino acids. The CDR3 DNA reads as TGTGCCAGCAGCCAGCCGACTAGCGGGAAGGAGACCCAGTACTTC. As protein: CASSQPTSGKETQYF.

This clone came up a few times. This chain joins TRBV29-1 and TRBJ2-7, with TRBD2 as a possible D gene (5 bases). CDR3 length: 11 amino acids. Germline values: CDR1 SQVTM, CDR2 ANQGSEA. The germline V and J ends were trimmed by 7 bases and 6 bases, with 13 bases remaining between them. The CDR3 sequence is CSALRAGEQYF. The CDR3 nucleotides are TGCAGCGCATTAAGGGCGGGCGAGCAGTACTTC.

The chain recombines TRBV7-8 with TRBJ2-7, with D maybe TRBD1 (5 bases). Per germline, CDR1 SGHVS and CDR2 FQNEAQ. This CDR3 has 13 residues. The V end was cut by 5 bases, the J end by 2 bases, with 10 bases between. In DNA form, the CDR3 reads TGTGCCAGCAGCCCAGGGTATGCCTACGAGCAGTACTTC. This gives the protein CASSPGYAYEQYF.